Each of the 26 T cell receptor beta chains below was sequenced from the same sample in a study of T cell repertoires in cytomegalovirus infection. No antigen is known for these receptors. TCRdb analysed the reads with MiXCR anew, one entry per CDR3 protein. The sample has some 500,000 distinct CDR3 sequences, 33% seen once. The input for sequencing was cultured PBMCs, taken from culture after CMV antigen stimulation. The receptors stem from a human donor in good health (CMV status not recorded). Some clones in this sample may be carry-over from other donors' samples.

The V call is TRBV2, the J call TRBJ2-2, with 7 nucleotides matching TRBD2. CDR3 length: 14 amino acids. Germline values: CDR1 SNHLY, CDR2 FYNNEI. With V trimmed by 7 bases and J by 5 bases, 7 bases remained unmatched. The chain's CDR3 is CASTGGSPTGELFF. Written as DNA, the CDR3 is TGTGCCAGCACAGGCGGGAGTCCGACCGGGGAGCTGTTTTTT.

This clonotype has more than one count but fewer than ten. The V call is TRBV19, the J call TRBJ2-3; D may correspond to TRBD1 or TRBD2 (5 bases each). V was trimmed by 10 bases and J by 2 bases, leaving 16 bases between them. CDR3 size: 14 residues. Germline V lookup: CDR1 LNHDA, CDR2 SQIVND (reference sequence). CDR3 in amino acids: CATSWDAYTDTQYF. DNA of the CDR3: TGTGCCACATCATGGGACGCCTACACAGATACGCAGTATTTT.

This clonotype was detected once. This may stem from a read error, because a much larger clone lies one nucleotide away. This chain joins TRBV7-6 and TRBJ2-3; TRBD2 might be the D (5 bases). V gave up 5 bases and J gave up 8 bases, with 17 bases separating them. The CDR3 runs to 14 residues. Germline-derived CDR1 and CDR2 are SGHVS and FNYEAQ. The CDR3 here is CASSSTPGSVTQYF. CDR3 DNA: TGTGCCAGCAGCAGCACTCCGGGATCAGTTACGCAGTATTTT.

The chain links TRBV7-2 to TRBJ1-5, with TRBD1 as a possible D gene (5 bases). Trimming removed 3 bases from V and 3 bases from J, with 15 bases in between. Germline V gene lookup returns CDR1 SGHTA and CDR2 FQGNSA. This CDR3 comprises 16 residues. The CDR3 bases are TGTGCCAGCAGCTTGAACCAGGGCGGGAACAATCAGCCCCAGCATTTT. Its translation is CASSLNQGGNNQPQHF.

This sequence joins TRBV12-5 and TRBJ2-7; TRBD2 matches at 7 bases. CDR1 and CDR2 (germline): LGHNT, FRNRAP. This CDR3 has 13 residues. Trimming cost V 4 bases and J 1 base; bases outside gene matches: 1. CDR3 loop: CASGWEGSYEQYF. As DNA, the CDR3 is TGTGCTAGTGGTTGGGAGGGATCCTACGAGCAGTACTTC.

The rearrangement uses TRBV29-1 and TRBJ1-2; D is unresolved. The germline CDR1 and CDR2 sequences are SQVTM and ANQGSEA. V shed 5 bases and J shed 0 bases, with 7 bases lying between them. This CDR3 has 12 amino acids. As DNA, the CDR3 is TGCAGCGTTTCAGGTGCTAACTATGGCTACACCTTC. Protein: CSVSGANYGYTF.

The chain joins TRBV27 to TRBJ2-5; no reliable D call. Germline V gene sequence: CDR1 MNHEY, CDR2 SMNVEV (reference sequence). The CDR3 length is 16 residues. Trimming took off 4 bases at V and 0 bases at J, with 15 bases between the two ends. The CDR3 is CASSSLDVFNQETQYF. The CDR3 DNA follows: TGTGCCAGCAGTTCCCTCGACGTCTTTAACCAAGAGACCCAGTACTTC.

The rearrangement uses TRBV20-1 and TRBJ2-1; 10 bases line up with TRBD2. Germline V CDR1 and CDR2: DFQATT, SNEGSKA (reference sequence). V trimming: 2 bases; J trimming: 6 bases; junction bases outside the gene matches: 7. The CDR3 sequence is 15 residues long. The CDR3 loop is CSARTGTSVLNEQFF. The CDR3 DNA reads as TGCAGTGCTAGAACCGGGACTAGCGTTCTCAATGAGCAGTTCTTC.

The chain links TRBV6-6 to TRBJ1-5; 7 positions match TRBD1. CDR3 length: 14 amino acids. CDR1 is MNHNY and CDR2 is SVGAGI in the germline V gene (reference sequence). V was clipped by 8 bases and J by 2 bases; unmatched bases: 6. CDR3 in DNA: TGTGCCAGCCGAAGACAGGGAGGCAATCAGCCCCAGCATTTT. It is translated as CASRRQGGNQPQHF.

There are many counts of this clonotype. The chain joins TRBV7-8 to TRBJ2-1; D unresolved. The CDR3 is 15 amino acids. Germline CDR1 reads SGHVS; CDR2 reads FQNEAQ. V gave up 2 bases and J gave up 1 base, with 9 bases separating them. CDR3 sequence: CASSLQPGSYNEQFF. The DNA of the CDR3 is TGTGCCAGCAGCTTACAACCGGGTTCCTACAATGAGCAGTTCTTC.

The chain has TRBV18 and TRBJ2-1; 12 bases align to TRBD2. V lost 3 bases and J lost 2; bases outside the gene matches: 5. CDR1 KGHSH and CDR2 LQKENI come from the germline V gene. The CDR3 is 17 residues long. In nucleotides, the CDR3 is TGTGCCAGCTCACCTCGACTAGCGGGAGAGACCTACAATGAGCAGTTCTTC. It encodes CASSPRLAGETYNEQFF.

The chain has TRBV4-3 and TRBJ2-5; the D is unclear. This CDR3 region has 15 residues. Germline-derived CDR1 and CDR2 are LGHNA and YSLEER. The V gene lost 0 bases and the J gene lost 4 bases, with 12 bases spanning the gap. In DNA, the CDR3 is TGCGCCAGCAGCCAAGAACGTGGTAGAGCAGAGACCCAGTACTTC. Amino acid sequence: CASSQERGRAETQYF.

This chain links TRBV6-2 or TRBV6-3 with TRBJ2-3; possibly TRBD1 for D (6 bases). Germline V gives CDR1 MNHEY, CDR2 SVGEGT. V shed 6 bases and J shed 1 base, with 14 bases lying between them. The length of the CDR3 is 15 residues. CDR3 coding DNA: TGTGCCAGCAGCGGCTACCCAGGGGGCACAGATACGCAGTATTTT. Its protein is CASSGYPGGTDTQYF.

This sequence joins TRBV29-1 and TRBJ2-6; D uncertain. Germline V gene data show CDR1 as SQVTM and CDR2 as ANQGSEA. CDR3 length: 14 amino acids. V was pared by 7 bases and J by 0 bases, with 10 bases between. The CDR3 region is CSATASSGANVLTF. The CDR3 DNA is TGCAGCGCCACGGCCAGCTCTGGGGCCAACGTCCTGACTTTC.

This clonotype was found a few times. The genes are TRBV11-2 and TRBJ2-5; 14 bases fit TRBD2. Germline CDR1 reads SGHAT; CDR2 reads FQNNGV. The CDR3 extends over 17 amino acids. Unmatched junction bases numbered 6, after V lost 5 bases and J lost 1 base. The CDR3 sequence: CASSPGTSGSGQETQYF. CDR3 nucleotide sequence: TGTGCCAGCAGCCCCGGGACTAGCGGGAGTGGCCAAGAGACCCAGTACTTC. Variable domain in full (rest from reference TRBV11-2 and TRBJ2-5): EAGVAQSPRYKIIEKRQSVAFWCNPISGHATLYWYQQILGQGPKLLIQFQNNGVVDDSQLPKDRFSAERLKGVDSTLKIQPAKLEDSAVYLCASSPGTSGSGQETQYFGPGTRLLVL.

This clonotype was seen many times. The chain combines TRBV7-6 with TRBJ2-7; D is undetermined. Trimming pared 1 base from V and 3 bases from J, leaving 7 bases between. Germline V gives CDR1 SGHVS, CDR2 FNYEAQ. The CDR3 consists of 13 residues. DNA for the CDR3: TGTGCCAGCAGCTTAGGCGACGACTACGAGCAGTACTTC. It codes for CASSLGDDYEQYF.

This clonotype came up a few times. The genes are TRBV7-2 and TRBJ2-1; TRBD2 aligns across 10 bases. The CDR3 consists of 15 residues. Germline V gives CDR1 SGHTA, CDR2 FQGNSA. The V and J ends lost 0 bases and 7 bases, in that order; junction bases with no gene match: 3. The CDR3: CASSLAGTSANEQFF. The DNA of the CDR3 is TGTGCCAGCAGCTTAGCGGGGACTAGCGCGAATGAGCAGTTCTTC.

In this sample, this clonotype turned up many times. The chain recombines TRBV7-2 with TRBJ1-6, with D maybe TRBD1 (6 bases). This CDR3 comprises 13 residues. Between the trimmed V and J ends, which lost 5 bases and 8 bases, there was a span of 10 bases. From germline, CDR1 is SGHTA and CDR2 FQGNSA. CDR3 region: CASSPHRDSPLHF. The CDR3 DNA follows: TGTGCCAGCAGCCCTCACAGGGATTCACCCCTCCACTTT.

The sample holds many counts of this clonotype. The chain carries TRBV7-9 and TRBJ2-5; 13 nucleotides align to TRBD2. Looked up from germline, CDR1 is SEHNR and CDR2 is FQNEAQ (reference sequence). Unmatched junction bases numbered 9, after V lost 6 bases and J lost 5 bases. The CDR3 has 16 amino acids. The CDR3 bases are TGTGCCAGCAGTCCTAGGACTAGCGGGAGAGTTGAGACCCAGTACTTC. Translation gives CASSPRTSGRVETQYF.

The genes are TRBV5-1 and TRBJ2-5; TRBD1 matches 8 bases. The CDR3 covers 15 residues. Per the germline V gene, CDR1 is SGHRS and CDR2 is YFSETQ. With 3 bases clipped from V and 5 bases from J, the junction kept 9 bases outside the gene matches. The CDR3 loop is CASSYGTGPGETQYF. The CDR3, as DNA: TGCGCCAGCAGCTATGGGACAGGACCTGGGGAGACCCAGTACTTC.

The chain recombines TRBV7-2 with TRBJ2-1, with D tentatively TRBD1 (6 bases). The germline V gene encodes CDR1 SGHTA and CDR2 FQGNSA. The CDR3 contains 15 residues. V was pared by 0 bases and J by 8 bases, with 14 bases between. The CDR3 nucleotides read TGTGCCAGCAGCTTAGCTGGGGACAAGAAGGATGAGCAGTTCTTC. It translates to CASSLAGDKKDEQFF. Full variable domain (rest looked up from reference TRBV7-2 and TRBJ2-1): GAGVSQSPSNKVTEKGKDVELRCDPISGHTALYWYRQSLGQGLEFLIYFQGNSAPDKSGLPSDRFSAERTGGSVSTLTIQRTQQEDSAVYLCASSLAGDKKDEQFFGPGTRLTVL.

The J gene is TRBJ2-7, the V gene TRBV6-6; TRBD2 matches 10 bases. CDR3 size: 16 residues. Per the germline V gene, CDR1 is MNHNY and CDR2 is SVGAGI (reference sequence). The junction had 5 bases not matched to a gene; V was cut back by 2 bases and J by 1 base. The CDR3 nucleotides are TGTGCCAGCAGTTACCGTCCAGCGGGAGGGTCCTACGAGCAGTACGTC. Translating it yields CASSYRPAGGSYEQYV.

This clonotype was detected a few times. This chain joins TRBV28 and TRBJ2-7; D uncertain. The CDR3 is made up of 13 amino acids. In germline, CDR1 is MDHEN, CDR2 SYDVKM. V lost 3 bases to trimming and J lost 3 bases, with 9 bases between them. DNA of the CDR3: TGTGCCAGCAGTTTTGACGGCGACTACGAGCAGTACGTC. Translating it yields CASSFDGDYEQYV.

The sample holds many counts of this clonotype. The V gene is TRBV12-3 or TRBV12-4, the J gene TRBJ1-4; D gene uncertain. Trimming took 1 base from V and 7 from J, leaving 13 bases between them. This CDR3 is 15 amino acids long. The CDR3, as DNA: TGTGCCAGCAGTTTAGGGGCGGCTGTAGGTGAAAAACTGTTTTTT. Translation gives CASSLGAAVGEKLFF.

This clonotype showed up just a few times. The V and J genes are TRBV6-6 and TRBJ2-7, with TRBD2 identical over 13 bases. The CDR3 contains 17 residues. The J segment lost 0 bases and the V segment lost 6 bases, leaving 8 bases of the junction unmatched. The V gene's germline CDR1 is MNHNY and CDR2 SVGAGI (reference sequence). CDR3 in amino acids: CASRRGTSGTSSYEQYV. The CDR3 nucleotides read TGTGCCAGCAGGAGGGGGACTAGCGGGACGAGCTCCTACGAGCAGTACGTC.

There are a few counts of this clonotype. The chain recombines TRBV6-8 with TRBJ1-2, with D hard to call. Germline V gene sequence: CDR1 MNHGY, CDR2 SAAAGT. Trimming removed 0 bases from V and 3 bases from J, with 5 bases in between. The CDR3 is 13 residues long. Here the CDR3 reads CASSYSTDYGYTF. CDR3 nucleotide sequence: TGTGCCAGCAGTTACTCGACTGACTATGGCTACACCTTC.